A single sample is the source of the 2 T cell receptor beta chains below, sequenced in a study of beta chain features in type 1 diabetes listed by TCRdb under 2018. The paper's findings and limits, for the study overall: Type 1 diabetes patients showed a moderate but significant shortening of TCRB CDR3 length in all four CD4+ subsets.

Library preparation employed the immunoSEQ multiplex PCR assay. The High Capacity cDNA Reverse Transcription Kit was used to reverse transcribe all of the isolated RNA, meaning that expressed TCRB transcripts were what got sequenced. The source is immuneACCESS, and TCRdb retained only in-frame sequences with V and J called. Part of the clones is not carried over; for the studies checked, unresolved V genes explain less than half of this, and the remainder is unexplained. Recorded for this sample are nearly 700,000 clones; over 10% of them occurred a single time. 0.02% to 0.025% of the sample is taken by the ten largest. These receptors are not linked to any known antigen. Sequencing was carried out using naive CD4+ T cells from blood. Interpreted using the paper, the cell subset or site label stands for: true naive CD4+ T cells. These receptors were taken from a man aged 18-30 years with type 1 diabetes.

The chain employs TRBV27 and TRBJ2-2, with a tentative D call TRBD1 (5 bases). The ends were cut back, 4 bases at V and 5 bases at J, with 17 bases in the middle. The CDR3 extends over 16 amino acids. Per germline, CDR1 MNHEY and CDR2 SMNVEV (reference sequence). For the CDR3, the DNA is TGTGCCAGCAGTTCCTATACAGGATTTCGTACCGGGGAGCTGTTTTTT. Translating it yields CASSSYTGFRTGELFF.

This clone was found a few times. This chain uses TRBV6-1 with TRBJ2-1, with TRBD2 matching 7 bases. Germline-derived CDR1 and CDR2 are MNHNS and SASEGT. The V segment lost 5 bases and the J segment 4 bases; nucleotides outside the gene matches: 8. The CDR3 is 15 amino acids. The CDR3 DNA reads TGTGCCAGCAGTTCAGCGGGAATCTATTACAATGAGCAGTTCTTC. Amino acid sequence: CASSSAGIYYNEQFF.